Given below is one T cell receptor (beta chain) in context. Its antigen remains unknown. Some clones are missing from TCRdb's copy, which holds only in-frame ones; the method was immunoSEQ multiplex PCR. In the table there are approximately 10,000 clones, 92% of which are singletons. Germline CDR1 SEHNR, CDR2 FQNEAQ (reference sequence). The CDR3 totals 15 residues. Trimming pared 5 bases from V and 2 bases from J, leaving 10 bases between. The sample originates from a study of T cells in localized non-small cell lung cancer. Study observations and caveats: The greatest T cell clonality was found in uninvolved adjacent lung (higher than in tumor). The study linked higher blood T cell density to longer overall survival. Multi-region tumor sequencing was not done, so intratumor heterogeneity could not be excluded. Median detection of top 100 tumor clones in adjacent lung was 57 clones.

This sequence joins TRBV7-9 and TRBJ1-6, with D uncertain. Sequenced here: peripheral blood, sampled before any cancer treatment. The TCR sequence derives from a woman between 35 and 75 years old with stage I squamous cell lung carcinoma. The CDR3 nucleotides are TGTGCCAGCAGCCAAACGGGAGCCTATAATTCACCCCTCCACTTT. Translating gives CASSQTGAYNSPLHF. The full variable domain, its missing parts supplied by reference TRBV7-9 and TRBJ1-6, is DTGVSQNPRHKITKRGQNVTFRCDPISEHNRLYWYRQTLGQGPEFLTYFQNEAQLEKSRLLSDRFSAERPKGSFSTLEIQRTEQGDSAMYLCASSQTGAYNSPLHFGNGTRLTVT.